These 17 T cell receptor beta chains were all obtained from the same sample, sequenced in a study of blood T cell repertoires in COVID-19. Clones were sequenced by immunoSEQ multiplex PCR, and TCRdb holds only the in-frame ones, with some missing. The sample shows about 200,000 clones, roughly 86% of them seen only once. The sequenced material came from PBMCs or T cells enriched from blood (not recorded which). The source of these receptors is a woman between 25 and 40 years old with acute COVID-19.

The V gene is TRBV27, the J gene TRBJ1-5, with no clear D. V was pared by 5 bases and J by 6 bases, with 8 bases between. This CDR3 region has 12 residues. Looked up from germline, CDR1 is MNHEY and CDR2 is SMNVEV (reference sequence). CDR3 bases: TGTGCCAGCAGTGCCCGCGGTCAGCCCCAGCATTTT. Its protein product is CASSARGQPQHF.

J is TRBJ2-7 and V is TRBV12-3 or TRBV12-4; TRBD1 might be the D (6 bases). V gave up 5 bases and J gave up 0 bases, with 8 bases separating them. This CDR3 region has 13 residues. The CDR3 DNA sequence: TGTGCCAGCAGTCTGGACAGCTCCTACGAGCAGTACTTC. It translates to CASSLDSSYEQYF.

The J gene is TRBJ2-2, the V gene TRBV7-4; D may be TRBD2 (5 bases). The CDR3 consists of 16 residues. The germline gives CDR1 SGHVT, CDR2 SQSDAQ. The V end lost 2 bases, the J end lost 4 bases, and 14 bases lay between the germline ends. The CDR3 spells CASSLCLAGVTGELFF. The CDR3 DNA follows: TGTGCCAGCAGCTTATGCCTAGCCGGGGTCACCGGGGAGCTGTTTTTT.

The chain joins TRBV7-3 to TRBJ2-1; 8 bases align to TRBD1. Germline V CDR1 and CDR2: SGHTA, FQGTGA. V lost 3 bases, J lost 7 bases, and 8 bases stayed unmatched. This CDR3 has 15 residues. The DNA of the CDR3 is TGTGCCAGCAGCTTCGCCGGGACAGGCAGGAATGAGCAGTTCTTC. It is translated as CASSFAGTGRNEQFF.

This sequence joins TRBV6-5 and TRBJ1-2; TRBD1 matches at 8 bases. J lost 0 bases, V lost 2 bases, and 2 bases had no gene match. This CDR3 has 15 residues. The germline CDR1 and CDR2 sequences are MNHEY and SVGAGI. The CDR3 loop reads CASSYGTGANYGYTF. CDR3 DNA: TGTGCCAGCAGTTACGGGACAGGCGCTAACTATGGCTACACCTTC.

CDR3 amino acids: CASSLGNDGKDTQYF. Written as DNA, the CDR3 is TGCGCCAGCAGCTTGGGTAACGACGGGAAGGATACGCAGTATTTT. The genes are TRBV5-1 and TRBJ2-3; tentatively, D is TRBD2 (5 bases). The V gene lost 0 bases and the J gene lost 6 bases, with 14 bases spanning the gap. The V gene's germline CDR1 is SGHRS and CDR2 YFSETQ. The CDR3 totals 15 residues.

This chain joins TRBV25-1 and TRBJ1-4; D remains ambiguous. The ends were cut back, 5 bases at V and 4 bases at J, with 11 bases in the middle. CDR3 length: 14 amino acids. Germline CDR1 MGHDK, CDR2 SYGVNS. DNA for the CDR3: TGTGCCAGCAGTCCACCTCAGCGTAATGAAAAACTGTTTTTT. Translating it yields CASSPPQRNEKLFF.

The chain combines TRBV2 with TRBJ2-7, with 8 positions matching TRBD2. With V trimmed by 4 bases and J by 3 bases, 11 bases remained unmatched. The CDR3 runs 16 residues. CDR1 is SNHLY and CDR2 is FYNNEI in the germline V gene. The DNA of the CDR3 is TGTGCCAGCAGTGGTGACGGGGGGGACGATTACTACGAGCAGTACTTC. Translated: CASSGDGGDDYYEQYF.

As DNA, the CDR3 is TGCGCCAGCAGCTTCCAGGGGAAAAGGTCCGGGGAGCTGTTTTTT. The encoded protein is CASSFQGKRSGELFF. V and J are TRBV5-1 and TRBJ2-2, with a weak D call TRBD1 (6 bases). V was pared by 2 bases and J by 6 bases, with 14 bases between. Germline-derived CDR1 and CDR2 are SGHRS and YFSETQ. The CDR3 consists of 15 residues.

V is TRBV5-1 and J is TRBJ2-1; D not certain. Trimming cost V 1 base and J 0 bases, with 11 bases left between them. This CDR3 comprises 16 residues. The germline V gene has CDR1 SGHRS and CDR2 YFSETQ. DNA of the CDR3: TGCGCCAGCAGCTTGCGGCCGACGGGCTCCTACAATGAGCAGTTCTTC. It codes for CASSLRPTGSYNEQFF.

V usage is TRBV4-2 and J usage is TRBJ2-5; 10 bases line up with TRBD2. Germline V gene data show CDR1 as LGHNA and CDR2 as YNFKEQ. CDR3 size: 19 residues. The V and J ends lost 0 bases and 1 base, in that order; junction bases with no gene match: 11. This chain's CDR3 is CASSQEGHLAGAIQETQYF. The CDR3 DNA is TGTGCCAGCAGCCAAGAGGGGCACCTAGCGGGGGCCATCCAAGAGACCCAGTACTTC.

This clone was found once. The chain couples TRBV18 to TRBJ1-4, with 9 bases that match TRBD1. The CDR3 covers 17 residues. CDR1 and CDR2 from the germline V gene are KGHSH and LQKENI. V was pared by 3 bases and J by 0 bases, with 5 bases of the junction left unmatched. CDR3 protein: CASSPSDRGSTNEKLFF. The CDR3 DNA reads as TGTGCCAGCTCACCTTCGGACAGGGGATCAACTAATGAAAAACTGTTTTTT.

V gene TRBV18 combines with J gene TRBJ1-4; a weak D match, TRBD1 (6 bases). The CDR3 contains 17 residues. The ends were cut back, 4 bases at V and 5 bases at J, with 20 bases in the middle. The germline gives CDR1 KGHSH, CDR2 LQKENI. In DNA form, the CDR3 reads TGTGCCAGCTCACTGGAGCAAAGTACAGGGCGAAATGAAAAACTGTTTTTT. Its translation is CASSLEQSTGRNEKLFF.

The rearrangement links TRBV10-3 to TRBJ1-2, with TRBD1 identical over 7 bases. The germline V gene has CDR1 ENHRY and CDR2 SYGVKD. V lost 6 bases, J lost 0 bases, and 7 bases stayed unmatched. This CDR3 is built from 15 residues. The CDR3 loop is CAISAGQIPNYGYTF. CDR3 coding DNA: TGTGCCATCAGCGCGGGACAGATCCCTAACTATGGCTACACCTTC.

This chain joins TRBV19 and TRBJ1-1, with 7 bases aligning to TRBD1. This CDR3 spans 15 amino acids. V shed 3 bases and J 0 bases; nucleotides not matched to a gene: 4. Looked up from germline, CDR1 is LNHDA and CDR2 is SQIVND (reference sequence). In DNA form, the CDR3 reads TGTGCCAGTAGTATTGCGGGACAGATGAACACTGAAGCTTTCTTT. Its translation: CASSIAGQMNTEAFF.

This clone was found once. The chain links TRBV6-4 to TRBJ2-7; 14 bases align to TRBD2. The CDR3 totals 19 residues. Germline values: CDR1 MRHNA, CDR2 SNTAGT. V gave up 1 base and J gave up 2 bases; unmatched junction bases: 10. The CDR3 nucleotides are TGTGCCAGCAGTGACTTCTTCCGGACTAGCGGGGGGACTACCTACGAGCAGTACTTC. Its translation is CASSDFFRTSGGTTYEQYF.

The chain recombines TRBV27 with TRBJ2-7; TRBD2 agrees at 11 bases. The CDR3 contains 16 residues. Germline assignment: CDR1 MNHEY and CDR2 SMNVEV (reference sequence). V lost 3 bases and J lost 7; bases outside the gene matches: 11. CDR3 region: CASSFSHSGGAGEQYF. The CDR3 region has the DNA TGTGCCAGCAGTTTTTCACATAGCGGGGGGGCGGGAGAGCAGTACTTC.